The present entry profiles one TCR beta chain with its context. These data are taken from a study of cytomegalovirus exposure and HLA in healthy donors. Germline CDR1 and CDR2: MNHNY and SVGAGI (reference sequence). The ends were cut back, 2 bases at V and 5 bases at J, with 9 bases in the middle. This CDR3 has 13 amino acids. A multiplex PCR was run with 60 Vbeta primers and 13 Jbeta primers. Assay used: immunoSEQ multiplex PCR; TCRdb lists only in-frame clones, some missing. Among about 140,000 clones listed, 60% to 80% were seen once. The V call is TRBV6-6, the J call TRBJ2-5; possible D gene TRBD2, 6 bases. The origin of this receptor is a woman between 40 and 50 years old in good health and CMV-seronegative. The source material was PBMCs. The chain's CDR3 is CASSYARGETQYF. The CDR3 nucleotides are TGTGCCAGCAGTTACGCGCGGGGCGAGACCCAGTACTTC.